This T cell receptor (beta chain) was documented in a study of blood T cell repertoires in COVID-19. Study-wide background: Nucleic acid was either cDNA or gDNA, and it came from T cells, B-cell-depleted T cells, or PBMCs.

The CDR3 has 17 residues. The trim removed 0 bases at V and 2 bases at J, leaving 6 bases unmatched. Germline V gene lookup returns CDR1 LGHNA and CDR2 YNFKEQ. In the original analysis: Quantification of nucleated cells was approximated via reference gene primer amplification. Profiled with immunoSEQ multiplex PCR; TCRdb holds only in-frame clones, not every one. V and J calls and clone size come straight from that table; D and trimming were deduced from the DNA. Altogether 350,000 to 450,000 clones are present, 65% to 90% being singletons, with the ten largest covering under 8.5%. The chain uses TRBV4-2 and TRBJ2-2, with 7 bases that match TRBD2. The origin of this receptor is an older woman with COVID-19, enrolled during active disease. Sequenced material: peripheral blood. This CDR3 reads CASSQDSLAANTGELFF. The CDR3 DNA sequence: TGTGCCAGCAGCCAAGATTCCCTAGCGGCCAACACCGGGGAGCTGTTTTTT.